Below, 16 T cell receptor beta chains from the same sample are listed, as sequenced in a study of T cells after posttransplantation cyclophosphamide. The assay was immunoSEQ multiplex PCR, and TCRdb's table has in-frame clones only and misses some. The profile shows under 50,000 clones, 90% of them singletons. Busulfan-fludarabine conditioning, marrow transplant, and cyclophosphamide on days +3 and +4 were administered. Sample: PBMCs, taken just over 60 days after allogeneic stem cell transplant with posttransplant cyclophosphamide. Receptors were obtained from a male patient aged 60-70 years who received an allogeneic stem cell transplant from a related donor and was CMV-positive. Some T cells may be transferred from the graft donor.

The chain combines TRBV6-1 with TRBJ2-2; 7 bases are shared with TRBD2. Trimming took 6 bases from V and 7 from J; bases not matched to a gene: 8. Germline V gives CDR1 MNHNS, CDR2 SASEGT. This CDR3 spans 14 amino acids. Here the CDR3 reads CASRGGTEGGELFF. For the CDR3, the DNA is TGTGCCAGCAGGGGAGGGACGGAGGGCGGGGAGCTGTTTTTT.

The J gene is TRBJ1-1, the V gene TRBV6-1, with D possibly matching TRBD1 (5 bases). Trimming took 4 bases from V and 8 from J, leaving 17 bases between them. Germline V gene sequence: CDR1 MNHNS, CDR2 SASEGT. The CDR3 runs to 14 residues. CDR3 sequence reads: CASSALHDSREAFF. CDR3 nucleotides: TGTGCCAGCAGTGCGCTCCACGACAGCCGAGAAGCTTTCTTT.

The chain couples TRBV30 to TRBJ1-5; TRBD1 is a possible D gene (6 bases). V was trimmed by 7 bases and J by 3 bases, leaving 10 bases between them. CDR1 and CDR2 from the germline V gene are GTSNPN and SVGIG (reference sequence). The length of the CDR3 is 12 residues. CDR3 bases: TGTGCCTCGGGACACCCCAATCAGCCCCAGCATTTT. Its translation: CASGHPNQPQHF.

This chain links TRBV4-2 with TRBJ1-5; no firm D call. Between the trimmed V and J ends, which lost 0 bases and 0 bases, there was a span of 9 bases. In germline, CDR1 is LGHNA, CDR2 YNFKEQ. CDR3 size: 16 residues. The CDR3 sequence: CASSQDLPLSNQPQHF. CDR3 nucleotide sequence: TGTGCCAGCAGCCAAGATCTCCCACTTAGCAATCAGCCCCAGCATTTT.

This clone was counted a single time. The rearrangement uses TRBV18 and TRBJ2-2, with 8 bases fitting TRBD2. Germline values: CDR1 KGHSH, CDR2 LQKENI. CDR3 length equals 18 residues. V shed 4 bases, J shed 0 bases, and the junction held 10 bases outside the gene matches. In DNA form, the CDR3 reads TGTGCCAGCTCACTTTTCGGACGGGGGGGACCGAACACCGGGGAGCTGTTTTTT. Translation gives CASSLFGRGGPNTGELFF.

The chain uses TRBV6-5 and TRBJ2-1, with 9 bases that match TRBD1. Germline lookup yields CDR1 MNHEY and CDR2 SVGAGI. Trimming cost V 2 bases and J 5 bases; bases outside gene matches: 4. This CDR3 comprises 15 residues. CDR3 sequence reads: CASSYTDRGNNEQFF. CDR3 DNA sequence: TGTGCCAGCAGTTACACGGACAGGGGTAACAATGAGCAGTTCTTC.

This chain uses TRBV6-5 with TRBJ1-6; D remains ambiguous. CDR1 and CDR2 from the germline V gene are MNHEY and SVGAGI. The CDR3 has 15 residues. Trimming shortened V by 6 bases and J by 7 bases, and 16 bases separated the two germline ends. In DNA, the CDR3 is TGTGCCAGCAGCAAGAGCTCTAGGGAGAATTCACCCCTCCACTTT. Translated, it gives CASSKSSRENSPLHF.

CDR3 sequence: CASNLGGLNQPQHF. The CDR3 DNA sequence: TGTGCCAGCAATCTCGGCGGGTTAAATCAGCCCCAGCATTTT. The chain joins TRBV6-6 to TRBJ1-5; D not resolved. This CDR3 is built from 14 residues. V shed 7 bases and J shed 4 bases, with 14 bases lying between them. Germline V lookup: CDR1 MNHNY, CDR2 SVGAGI (reference sequence).

This chain connects TRBV28 to TRBJ2-1; TRBD2 aligns across 11 bases. Germline V gene lookup returns CDR1 MDHEN and CDR2 SYDVKM. The CDR3 is made up of 16 amino acids. The V gene end was trimmed by 0 bases and the J gene end by 7 bases; junction bases not matched to a gene: 5. CDR3 amino acids: CASSLWTSGVINEQFF. The CDR3 DNA reads as TGTGCCAGCAGTTTATGGACTAGCGGGGTAATTAATGAGCAGTTCTTC.

The rearrangement links TRBV5-6 to TRBJ1-6; maybe TRBD1 (5 bases). CDR3 size: 15 residues. V gave up 1 base and J gave up 8 bases, with 13 bases separating them. In germline, CDR1 is SGHDT, CDR2 YYEEEE. DNA for the CDR3: TGTGCCAGCAGCTTGATCGACAGAATAGATTCACCCCTCCACTTT. It encodes CASSLIDRIDSPLHF.

In its sample, this clone was seen a few times. The genes are TRBV6-6 and TRBJ2-6, with 9 bases lining up with TRBD1. CDR1 MNHNY and CDR2 SVGAGI come from the germline V gene (reference sequence). J was trimmed by 2 bases and V by 11 bases; bases with no gene match: 10. This CDR3 has 16 amino acids. CDR3 residues: CAGASGQGAGANVLTF. CDR3 DNA: TGTGCCGGGGCCTCGGGACAGGGTGCTGGGGCCAACGTCCTGACTTTC.

The J gene is TRBJ1-5, the V gene TRBV2; D may be TRBD1 (6 bases). Deletions cut 5 bases from V and 2 bases from J, with 16 bases between. This CDR3 is 16 amino acids long. Germline CDR1 and CDR2: SNHLY and FYNNEI. DNA for the CDR3: TGTGCCAGCAGTTCCCGGACAGTAGGCGGCAATCAGCCCCAGCATTTT. It yields the protein CASSSRTVGGNQPQHF. The full variable domain, rest sourced from reference TRBV2 and TRBJ1-5, is EPEVTQTPSHQVTQMGQEVILRCVPISNHLYFYWYRQILGQKVEFLVSFYNNEISEKSEIFDDQFSVERPDGSNFTLKIRSTKLEDSAMYFCASSSRTVGGNQPQHFGDGTRLSIL.

This clone has just one count. This chain uses TRBV11-2 with TRBJ2-3; D unresolved. The CDR3 runs to 13 residues. Germline-derived CDR1 and CDR2 are SGHAT and FQNNGV. Trimming left V 4 bases short and J 3 bases short, with 8 bases between. The CDR3 loop reads CASSYEMTDTQYF. DNA for the CDR3: TGTGCCAGCAGCTACGAGATGACAGATACGCAGTATTTT.

V and J are TRBV11-2 and TRBJ1-1, with D uncertain. Trimming stripped 4 bases from V and 1 base from J, with 10 bases between. The V gene's germline CDR1 is SGHAT and CDR2 FQNNGV. The length of the CDR3 is 14 residues. The CDR3 here is CASSSPSRNTEAFF. CDR3 bases: TGTGCCAGCAGCTCCCCTTCCCGGAACACTGAAGCTTTCTTT.

V gene TRBV5-1 combines with J gene TRBJ2-5, with no clear D. The ends were cut back, 0 bases at V and 5 bases at J, with 11 bases in the middle. The CDR3 contains 14 residues. Germline V CDR1 and CDR2: SGHRS, YFSETQ. The CDR3 coding sequence is TGCGCCAGCAGCTTGGGGCCCTCATGGGAGACCCAGTACTTC. It yields the protein CASSLGPSWETQYF.

V is TRBV10-3 and J is TRBJ1-6, with 7 bases lining up with TRBD1. The CDR3 length is 14 residues. Germline V CDR1 and CDR2: ENHRY, SYGVKD. Trimming at V came to 6 bases and at J to 7 bases, leaving 6 bases not matched to a gene. CDR3 amino acids: CAIRGGTDNSPLHF. The DNA of the CDR3 is TGTGCCATCAGAGGGGGGACAGACAATTCACCCCTCCACTTT.